A selection of T cell receptor beta chains follows, all from one sample in a study of cytomegalovirus exposure and HLA in healthy donors. Sequenced by immunoSEQ multiplex PCR; TCRdb stores in-frame clones only, minus some. The sample carries 90,000 to 110,000 clones, around 76% recorded once. The sequenced material came from PBMCs. The source of these receptors is a man aged 40-49 years in good health and CMV-seropositive. The CDR3 runs from the conserved cysteine through the conserved F or W. Each record gives: D gene, V gene, clone size, J gene, CDR3 DNA, CDR3 protein. D genes are given only for firm matches. Where a row states a size, it is once, few, many or the class of an expanded clone; other rows omit it.

TRBD1,TRBV13,once,TRBJ2-3,TGTGCCAGCAGCCGGGACAGGGAGTTAGCAGATACGCAGTATTTT,CASSRDRELADTQYF
TRBD2,TRBV9,-,TRBJ2-7,TGTGCCAGCAGCTCTAGCGGGGGGAATTTCTACGAGCAGTACTTC,CASSSSGGNFYEQYF
TRBD2,TRBV5-1,-,TRBJ2-2,TGCGCCAGCAGCCCAGGGACTAAAAACACCGGGGAGCTGTTTTTT,CASSPGTKNTGELFF
-,TRBV7-9,-,TRBJ1-2,TGTGCCAGCAGCGCGCCCGGACAGACAGGCTACACCTTC,CASSAPGQTGYTF
-,TRBV19,-,TRBJ1-3,TGTGCCAGTAGTTTCAGCTCTGGAAACACCATATATTTT,CASSFSSGNTIYF
-,TRBV9,-,TRBJ2-7,TGTGCCAGCAACGTAGACAGGTCGAGCCTTGCGGACGAGCAGTACTTC,CASNVDRSSLADEQYF
TRBD2,TRBV27,-,TRBJ2-7,TGTGCCAGCAAGCCCGAGGTTGGTAGCGGGGGATACGAGCAGTACTTC,CASKPEVGSGGYEQYF
TRBD1,TRBV27,-,TRBJ1-2,TGTGCCAGCAGTTTTTTGCCGGGACAGGGGTTTGGCTACACCTTC,CASSFLPGQGFGYTF
-,TRBV30,-,TRBJ1-3,TGTGCCTGGAGTGTACGCACGAGCTCTGGAAACACCATATATTTT,CAWSVRTSSGNTIYF
TRBD2,TRBV11-3,-,TRBJ2-5,TGTGCCAGCAGCTTAGGGGCTAGCGGGAGGGGGACCCAGTACTTC,CASSLGASGRGTQYF
-,TRBV11-1,-,TRBJ1-2,TGTGCCAGCAGCCGCCTGGGCGATGGCTACACCTTC,CASSRLGDGYTF
-,TRBV2,-,TRBJ1-1,TGTGCCAGCAGTGGACAATTGAACACTGAAGCTTTCTTT,CASSGQLNTEAFF
-,TRBV6-5,-,TRBJ1-1,TGTGCCAGCAGTACCCGGGTGGGTAACACTGAAGCTTTCTTT,CASSTRVGNTEAFF
TRBD2,TRBV4-2,-,TRBJ2-7,TGTGCCAGCAGCCACCCTAGCGGGAGCTACGAGCAGTACTTC,CASSHPSGSYEQYF
-,TRBV5-4,-,TRBJ2-5,TGTGCCAGCAGCTCGACCCAGGGTTGGGAGACCCAGTACTTC,CASSSTQGWETQYF
TRBD1,TRBV7-6,-,TRBJ1-2,TGTGCCAGCAGCTTAGGGACAGGGCCCTACACCTTC,CASSLGTGPYTF
-,TRBV21-1,-,TRBJ2-7,TGTGCCAGCAGCAAATATTCCCGGAGCTCCTACGAGCAGTACTTC,CASSKYSRSSYEQYF
-,TRBV2,few,TRBJ2-5,TGTGCCAGCAGAAAGGGGGGGGCCAGGGAGACCCAGTACTTC,CASRKGGARETQYF
TRBD2,TRBV7-3,-,TRBJ2-5,TGTGCCAGCAGCTTCAGCGGGGGTGGGGAGACCCAGTACTTC,CASSFSGGGETQYF
TRBD2,TRBV11-2,once,TRBJ2-3,TGTGCCAGCAGCTTGCTAGCGGGGGGGCCTTCAGATACGCAGTATTTT,CASSLLAGGPSDTQYF
-,TRBV6-5,-,TRBJ2-5,TGTGCCAGCAGTACAGGACGCATCCAAGAGACCCAGTACTTC,CASSTGRIQETQYF
TRBD2,TRBV10-3,-,TRBJ2-5,TGTGCCATCAATCCGGGACTAGGGGACCAGACCCAGTACTTC,CAINPGLGDQTQYF
-,TRBV7-9,-,TRBJ2-3,TGTGCCAGCAGCTCCGGGTCGGGGGGCCGAGATACGCAGTATTTT,CASSSGSGGRDTQYF
-,TRBV4-2,-,TRBJ2-1,TGTGCCAGCAGCCAATTCCCCCCCGGGGATGAGCAGTTCTTC,CASSQFPPGDEQFF
TRBD1,TRBV27,-,TRBJ1-5,TGTGCCAGCAGTCAAGACAGGGTTAATCAGCCCCAGCATTTT,CASSQDRVNQPQHF
-,TRBV6-5,-,TRBJ1-2,TGTGCCAGCAGTTACCGGGGGGATCGGGACTATGGCTACACCTTC,CASSYRGDRDYGYTF
TRBD2,TRBV6-4,-,TRBJ2-3,TGTGCCAGCAGTGAGACTAGCGGGGGCACAGATACGCAGTATTTT,CASSETSGGTDTQYF
TRBD1,TRBV10-2,few,TRBJ1-4,TGCGCCAGCAGGGCCGGGACAGGGGTGGAAAAACTGTTTTTT,CASRAGTGVEKLFF
TRBD2,TRBV19,-,TRBJ2-3,TGTGCCAGTAGTCCAGGACTAGTTTCCGGAAATACGCAGTATTTT,CASSPGLVSGNTQYF
-,TRBV7-7,-,TRBJ2-5,TGTGCTAGCAGCTTACGGGGGACCGGGCGAACCCAGTACTTC,CASSLRGTGRTQYF
TRBD1,TRBV10-3,-,TRBJ2-1,TGTGCCATCAGTGAGTACAGGACAGGTAGACTTCATGAGCAGTTCTTC,CAISEYRTGRLHEQFF
-,TRBV30,-,TRBJ1-2,TGTGCCTGGACCCCAGGCTCTAACTATGGCTACACCTTC,CAWTPGSNYGYTF
TRBD1,TRBV19,few,TRBJ2-7,TGTGCCAGTAGTATAGAGTGGGACAGGGGCTACGAGCAGTACTTC,CASSIEWDRGYEQYF
-,TRBV11-2,once,TRBJ2-1,TGTGCCAGCAGCTTAGATTATTACAATGAGCAGTTCTTC,CASSLDYYNEQFF
-,TRBV2,-,TRBJ1-5,TGTGCCAGCCGGGGGTATAGCAATCAGCCCCAGCATTTT,CASRGYSNQPQHF
TRBD1,TRBV10-3,-,TRBJ1-2,TGTGCCATCAGTGAGCGCCTTGACAGGGTTGGCTACACCTTC,CAISERLDRVGYTF
TRBD1,TRBV7-2,-,TRBJ1-2,TGTGCCAGCAGCTTAGCGTGGCAGGGGGCGAGGGGCTACACCTTC,CASSLAWQGARGYTF